This T cell receptor beta chain was captured by sequencing in a study of blood T cell repertoires in COVID-19. Some clones are missing from TCRdb's copy, which holds only in-frame ones; the method was immunoSEQ multiplex PCR. The sample includes 160,000 or so clones, approximately 81% of them seen just once. Between the trimmed V and J ends, which lost 3 bases and 4 bases, there was a span of 13 bases. There are 15 residues in the CDR3. Germline CDR1 reads SGHNT; CDR2 reads YENEEA. Sequencing used peripheral blood. The chain joins TRBV11-3 to TRBJ1-5; D remains unclear. The clonotype comes from a woman aged 45-59 years with COVID-19, enrolled during active disease. Written as DNA, the CDR3 is TGTGCCAGCAGCTTGAGGTCTGAGGGAAATCAGCCCCAGCATTTT. It encodes CASSLRSEGNQPQHF.